This TCR beta chain emerged from a study of CD8+ T cells in alopecia areata. Whole-study findings and limits: Lesional scalp displayed greater clonality than normal scalp, most notably in alopecia totalis/universalis.

The germline V and J ends were trimmed by 4 bases and 3 bases, with 18 bases remaining between them. This CDR3 region has 16 residues. CDR1 is MNHEY, CDR2 SMNVEV, per germline (reference sequence). This clone was observed a few times. Its specificity is not known. RNA extraction was followed by reverse transcription into cDNA, which acted as the sequencing template. The assay was immunoSEQ multiplex PCR, and TCRdb's table has in-frame clones only and misses some. This sample yields about 150,000 clones, of which less than 75% are seen a single time; less than 40% belongs to the top ten. The TCR comes from a human donor in good health. This chain links TRBV27 with TRBJ2-5; D might be TRBD2 (6 bases). The sequenced sample was CD8+ T cells sorted from blood. CDR3 residues: CASSSIDGTPKETQYF. The CDR3 DNA follows: TGTGCCAGCAGTTCTATCGACGGGACTCCCAAAGAGACCCAGTACTTC.